This TCR beta chain was captured in a study of CD8 T cells in ankylosing spondylitis. This clonotype has just a few counts. Antigen specificity is unknown. TCRdb ran MiXCR on the 5' RACE reads and lists one entry per CDR3 protein. The sample includes approximately 200,000 distinct CDR3 sequences, 9.5% to 15% of them seen just once. Germline-derived CDR1 and CDR2 are LGHDT and YNNKEL (reference sequence). Trimming took off 1 base at V and 4 bases at J, with 13 bases between the two ends. The CDR3 is made up of 15 amino acids. Broader study findings: Seemingly characteristic of ankylosing spondylitis blood was a TCR beta motif consisting of under 10 highly homologous variants.

The V and J genes are TRBV3-1 and TRBJ1-1; D remains ambiguous. Sequencing used blood, either unsorted or a sorted T cell fraction (not recorded which). The TCR was taken from a male donor with ankylosing spondylitis or in good health (not recorded which). CDR3 region: CASSQVGGLSTEAFF. The DNA for the CDR3 is TGTGCCAGCAGCCAAGTTGGAGGGCTAAGCACTGAAGCTTTCTTT.